The rows below give T cell receptor beta chains drawn from one sample of a study of T-cell memory formation after mild COVID-19. TCRdb ran MiXCR on the 5' RACE reads and lists one entry per CDR3 protein. The sample lists around 180,000 distinct CDR3 sequences, 16% occurring once. The specimen was PBMCs or a T cell subset sorted from them (not recorded which). These receptors originate from an adult woman who had mild COVID-19 (a few samples of this study predate the infection). Cell type and time point are not known. CDR3s include the opening cysteine and the closing phenylalanine or tryptophan. A D gene is named only where the DNA matches it firmly. Clone size is shown for a subset of rows, as once, few, many or a class of expanded clone.

clone_size d_call j_call v_call cdr3_aa cdr3_nt
many TRBD2 TRBJ2-3 TRBV20-1 CSAIRSGSSTDTQYF TGCAGTGCTATAAGGAGCGGGAGTAGCACAGATACGCAGTATTTT
few NA TRBJ2-3 TRBV21-1 CASSNPQVRAGGTDTQYF TGTGCCAGCAGCAACCCCCAGGTGCGGGCTGGTGGCACAGATACGCAGTATTTT
few NA TRBJ2-3 TRBV3-1 CASSQDTRTDTQYF TGTGCCAGCAGCCAAGATACCAGGACAGATACGCAGTATTTT
few TRBD2 TRBJ2-7 TRBV12-3/TRBV12-4 CASSPASGGSYEQYF TGTGCCAGCAGTCCGGCTAGCGGTGGCTCCTACGAGCAGTACTTC
NA TRBD2 TRBJ2-1 TRBV2 CASRTSGLKTEQFF TGTGCCAGCCGGACTAGCGGGTTGAAGACGGAGCAGTTCTTC
NA TRBD1 TRBJ2-5 TRBV7-2 CASSLLGRGSETQYF TGTGCCAGCAGCTTACTTGGCAGGGGGTCAGAGACCCAGTACTTC
NA TRBD2 TRBJ2-1 TRBV20-1 CSARDPRTSGGWAVF TGCAGTGCTAGAGATCCACGGACTAGCGGGGGATGGGCGGTGTTT
NA TRBD2 TRBJ2-3 TRBV7-2 CASSTPSGRAQPDTQYF TGTGCCAGCAGCACCCCTAGCGGGAGGGCCCAACCCGATACGCAGTATTTT
NA TRBD2 TRBJ2-1 TRBV7-3 CASSKRLAGEQFF TGTGCCAGCAGCAAAAGACTAGCCGGTGAGCAGTTCTTC
NA NA TRBJ2-7 TRBV20-1 CSALGDSSYEQYF TGCAGTGCCCTAGGTGACAGCTCCTACGAGCAGTACTTC
NA NA TRBJ2-5 TRBV6-5 CASKRGETQYF TGTGCCAGCAAACGAGGGGAGACCCAGTACTTC
few NA TRBJ2-3 TRBV18 CASSPQTTDTQYF TGTGCCAGCTCACCTCAAACCACAGATACGCAGTATTTT
few NA TRBJ1-3 TRBV7-9 CASSDNRDTIYF TGTGCCAGCAGCGATAACAGGGACACCATATATTTT
NA NA TRBJ2-7 TRBV3-1 CASRRGSEQYF TGTGCCAGCAGACGAGGAAGCGAGCAGTACTTC
NA TRBD2 TRBJ2-7 TRBV5-1 CASSVVPLTSGRGSYEQYF TGCGCCAGCAGCGTTGTTCCCTTGACTAGCGGGAGAGGAAGCTACGAGCAGTACTTC
NA TRBD2 TRBJ2-7 TRBV6-5 CASSYPLGAGGVEQYF TGTGCCAGCAGTTACCCCCTCGGAGCGGGAGGAGTGGAGCAGTACTTC
once TRBD2 TRBJ2-2 TRBV6-2/TRBV6-3 CASRRTLLAGELGTGELFF TGTGCCAGCAGACGAACGTTGCTAGCGGGAGAGTTGGGGACCGGGGAGCTGTTTTTT
NA TRBD2 TRBJ2-3 TRBV12-3/TRBV12-4 CASSELAGVSTDTQYF TGTGCCAGCAGTGAATTAGCGGGGGTGTCCACAGATACGCAGTATTTT
few NA TRBJ2-1 TRBV3-1 CASSQGSSYNEQFF TGTGCCAGCAGCCAGGGTAGCTCCTACAATGAGCAGTTCTTC
NA NA TRBJ1-1 TRBV20-1 CSARHVGTEAFF TGCAGTGCTAGACATGTTGGCACTGAAGCTTTCTTT
few NA TRBJ2-2 TRBV5-4 CASNPTDANTGELFF TGTGCCAGCAACCCGACAGACGCGAACACCGGGGAGCTGTTTTTT
few NA TRBJ2-2 TRBV5-6 CASSLDREVLGELFF TGTGCCAGCAGCTTGGACAGGGAAGTCTTGGGGGAGCTGTTTTTT
NA NA TRBJ2-3 TRBV5-5 CASTRDSATDTQYF TGTGCCAGCACCCGGGACTCGGCCACAGATACGCAGTATTTT
NA TRBD1 TRBJ1-2 TRBV10-3 CAISDLTGGYGYTF TGTGCCATCAGTGACCTGACAGGGGGCTATGGCTACACCTTC
NA TRBD1 TRBJ2-7 TRBV20-1 CSALPGQGKTYEQYF TGCAGTGCTCTACCCGGACAGGGGAAAACCTACGAGCAGTACTTC
many NA TRBJ1-4 TRBV7-2 CASSRSGGIQEKLFF TGTGCCAGCAGCCGTTCGGGGGGGATCCAAGAAAAACTGTTTTTT
few TRBD1 TRBJ2-2 TRBV5-1 CACRKTGTNTGELFF TGCGCCTGCCGAAAGACAGGGACGAACACCGGGGAGCTGTTTTTT
many NA TRBJ2-5 TRBV9 CASSVVPTGQGAETQYF TGTGCCAGCAGCGTAGTTCCTACGGGACAAGGGGCAGAGACCCAGTACTTC